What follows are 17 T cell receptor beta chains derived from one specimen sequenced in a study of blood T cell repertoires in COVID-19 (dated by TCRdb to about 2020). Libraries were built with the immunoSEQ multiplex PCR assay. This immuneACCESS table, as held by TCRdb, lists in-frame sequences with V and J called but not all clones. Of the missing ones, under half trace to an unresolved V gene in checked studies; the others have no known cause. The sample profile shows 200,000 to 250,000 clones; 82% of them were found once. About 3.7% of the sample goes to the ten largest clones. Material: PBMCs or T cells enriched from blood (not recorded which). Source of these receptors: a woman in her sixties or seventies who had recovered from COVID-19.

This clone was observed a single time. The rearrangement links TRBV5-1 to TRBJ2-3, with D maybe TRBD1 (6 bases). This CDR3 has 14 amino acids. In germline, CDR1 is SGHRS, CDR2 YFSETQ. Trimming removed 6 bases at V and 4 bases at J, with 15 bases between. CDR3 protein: CASMAGVRADTQYF. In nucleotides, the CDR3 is TGCGCCAGCATGGCAGGGGTGAGGGCAGATACGCAGTATTTT.

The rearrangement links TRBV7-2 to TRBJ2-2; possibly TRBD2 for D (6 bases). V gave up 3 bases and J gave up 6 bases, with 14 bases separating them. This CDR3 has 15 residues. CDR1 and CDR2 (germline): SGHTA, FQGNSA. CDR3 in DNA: TGTGCCAGCAGCTTTGCCGGGGGTGTCGCCGGGGAGCTGTTTTTT. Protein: CASSFAGGVAGELFF. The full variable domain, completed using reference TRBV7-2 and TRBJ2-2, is GAGVSQSPSNKVTEKGKDVELRCDPISGHTALYWYRQSLGQGLEFLIYFQGNSAPDKSGLPSDRFSAERTGGSVSTLTIQRTQQEDSAVYLCASSFAGGVAGELFFGEGSRLTVL.

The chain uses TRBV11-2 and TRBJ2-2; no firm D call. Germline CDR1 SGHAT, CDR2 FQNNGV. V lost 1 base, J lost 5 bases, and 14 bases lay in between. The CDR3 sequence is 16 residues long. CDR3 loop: CASSLARVVWTGELFF. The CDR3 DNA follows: TGTGCCAGCAGCTTAGCGAGAGTGGTTTGGACCGGGGAGCTGTTTTTT.

CDR3 nucleotides: TGTGCCAGCCGGTCAGGGGGCGGCAATCAGCCCCAGCATTTT. Its translation: CASRSGGGNQPQHF. This chain uses TRBV10-3 with TRBJ1-5; 8 bases are shared with TRBD1. CDR3 length: 14 residues. Per germline, CDR1 ENHRY and CDR2 SYGVKD. The ends lost 10 bases at V and 2 bases at J; junction bases unmatched: 7.

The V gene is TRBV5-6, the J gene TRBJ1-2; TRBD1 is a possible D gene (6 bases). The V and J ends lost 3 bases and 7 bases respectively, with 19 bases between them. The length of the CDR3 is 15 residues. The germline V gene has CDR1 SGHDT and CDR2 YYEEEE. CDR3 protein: CASSSGHAMGSGYTF. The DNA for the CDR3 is TGTGCCAGCAGCTCGGGACACGCCATGGGCTCTGGCTACACCTTC.

The CDR3, as DNA: TGTGCCAGCTCACCCCTGGGACAATTAAACGACGAGCAGTACTTC. Translation: CASSPLGQLNDEQYF. V is TRBV18 and J is TRBJ2-7, with D maybe TRBD1 (6 bases). The CDR3 spans 15 residues. Germline V CDR1 and CDR2: KGHSH, LQKENI. Trimming shortened V by 3 bases and J by 5 bases, and 17 bases separated the two germline ends.

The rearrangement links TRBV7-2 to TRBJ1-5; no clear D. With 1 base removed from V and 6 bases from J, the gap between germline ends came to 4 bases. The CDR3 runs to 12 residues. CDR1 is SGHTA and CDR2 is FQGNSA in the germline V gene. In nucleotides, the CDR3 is TGTGCCAGCAGCTTAGAGAGTCAGCCCCAGCATTTT. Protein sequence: CASSLESQPQHF.

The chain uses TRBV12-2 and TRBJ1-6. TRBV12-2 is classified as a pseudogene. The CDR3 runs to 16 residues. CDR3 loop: CASRSREPQRDSPLHF. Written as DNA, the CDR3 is TGTGCAAGTCGCTCTCGGGAGCCGCAGAGGGATTCACCCCTCCACTTT.

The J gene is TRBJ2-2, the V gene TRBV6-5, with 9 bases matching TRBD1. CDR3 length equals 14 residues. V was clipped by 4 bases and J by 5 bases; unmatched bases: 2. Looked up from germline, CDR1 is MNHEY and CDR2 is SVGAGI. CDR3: CASSSTGGTGELFF. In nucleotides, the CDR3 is TGTGCCAGCAGTTCGACAGGGGGAACCGGGGAGCTGTTTTTT.

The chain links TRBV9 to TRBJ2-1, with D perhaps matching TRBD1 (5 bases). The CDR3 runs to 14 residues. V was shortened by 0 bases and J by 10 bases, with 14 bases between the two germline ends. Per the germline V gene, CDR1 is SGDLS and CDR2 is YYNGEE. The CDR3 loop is CASSVDPDSPEQFF. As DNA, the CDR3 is TGTGCCAGCAGCGTAGATCCCGACAGTCCGGAGCAGTTCTTC. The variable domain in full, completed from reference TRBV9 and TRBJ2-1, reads DSGVTQTPKHLITATGQRVTLRCSPRSGDLSVYWYQQSLDQGLQFLIQYYNGEERAKGNILERFSAQQFPDLHSELNLSSLELGDSALYFCASSVDPDSPEQFFGPGTRLTVL.

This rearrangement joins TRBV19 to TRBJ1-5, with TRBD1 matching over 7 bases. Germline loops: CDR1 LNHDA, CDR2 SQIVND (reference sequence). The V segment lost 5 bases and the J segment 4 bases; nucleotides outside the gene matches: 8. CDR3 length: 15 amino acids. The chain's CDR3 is CASSVFTGENQPQHF. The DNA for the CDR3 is TGTGCCAGTAGTGTCTTTACAGGGGAGAATCAGCCCCAGCATTTT. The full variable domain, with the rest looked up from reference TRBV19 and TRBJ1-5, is DGGITQSPKYLFRKEGQNVTLSCEQNLNHDAMYWYRQDPGQGLRLIYYSQIVNDFQKGDIAEGYSVSREKKESFPLTVTSAQKNPTAFYLCASSVFTGENQPQHFGDGTRLSIL.

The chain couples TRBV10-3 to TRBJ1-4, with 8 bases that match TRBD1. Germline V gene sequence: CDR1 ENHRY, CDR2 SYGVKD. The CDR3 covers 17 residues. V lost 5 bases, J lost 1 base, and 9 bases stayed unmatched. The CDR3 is CAISPLPTGETNEKLFF. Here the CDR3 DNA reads TGTGCCATCAGTCCACTTCCGACAGGGGAAACTAATGAAAAACTGTTTTTT.

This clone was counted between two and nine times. CDR3 residues: CASSHQTGADYGYTF. The DNA of the CDR3 is TGCGCCAGCAGCCACCAGACAGGGGCGGACTATGGCTACACCTTC. This rearrangement joins TRBV4-3 to TRBJ1-2; TRBD1 aligns across 8 bases. CDR1 is LGHNA and CDR2 is YSLEER in the germline V gene. The CDR3 extends over 15 amino acids. V lost 3 bases to trimming and J lost 3 bases; unmatched junction nucleotides: 6.

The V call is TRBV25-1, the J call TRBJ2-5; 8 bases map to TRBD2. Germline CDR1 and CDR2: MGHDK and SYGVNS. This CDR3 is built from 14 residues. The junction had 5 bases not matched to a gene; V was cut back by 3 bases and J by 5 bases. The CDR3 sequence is CASSDPTGGETQYF. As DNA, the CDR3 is TGTGCCAGCAGTGACCCCACGGGAGGGGAGACCCAGTACTTC.

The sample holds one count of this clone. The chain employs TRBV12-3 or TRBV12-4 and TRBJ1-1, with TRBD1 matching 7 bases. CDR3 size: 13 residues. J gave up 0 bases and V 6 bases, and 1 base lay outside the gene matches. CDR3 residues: CASRGQMNTEAFF. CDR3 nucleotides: TGTGCCAGCAGGGGACAGATGAACACTGAAGCTTTCTTT.

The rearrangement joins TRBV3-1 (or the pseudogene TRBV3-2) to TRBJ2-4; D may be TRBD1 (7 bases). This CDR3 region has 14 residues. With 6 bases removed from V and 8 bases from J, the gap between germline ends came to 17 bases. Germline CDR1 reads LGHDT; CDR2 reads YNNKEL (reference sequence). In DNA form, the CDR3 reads TGTGCCAGCAGTGGAGGTCAGGGGGGCGACATTCAGTACTTC. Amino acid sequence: CASSGGQGGDIQYF.

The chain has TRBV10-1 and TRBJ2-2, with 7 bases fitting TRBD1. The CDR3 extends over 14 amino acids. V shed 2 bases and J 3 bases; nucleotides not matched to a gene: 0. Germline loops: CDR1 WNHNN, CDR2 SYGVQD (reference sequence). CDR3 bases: TGCGCCAGCAGTGAGAGGGGGCACACCGGGGAGCTGTTTTTT. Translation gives CASSERGHTGELFF.